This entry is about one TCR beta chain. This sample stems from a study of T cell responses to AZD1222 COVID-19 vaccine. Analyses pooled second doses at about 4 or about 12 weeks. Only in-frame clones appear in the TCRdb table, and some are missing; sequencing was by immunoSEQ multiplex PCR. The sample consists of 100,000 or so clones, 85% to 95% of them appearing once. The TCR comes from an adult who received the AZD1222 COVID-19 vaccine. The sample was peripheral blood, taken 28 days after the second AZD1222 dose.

The CDR3 sequence: CASSQWGFSGQQINEKLFF. For the CDR3, the DNA is TGTGCCAGCAGCCAATGGGGGTTTTCGGGACAACAAATTAATGAAAAACTGTTTTTT. V is TRBV14 and J is TRBJ1-4; a possible D gene is TRBD1 (6 bases). Trimming pared 2 bases from V and 4 bases from J, leaving 23 bases between. This CDR3 spans 19 amino acids. Germline V CDR1 and CDR2: SGHDN, FVKESK.